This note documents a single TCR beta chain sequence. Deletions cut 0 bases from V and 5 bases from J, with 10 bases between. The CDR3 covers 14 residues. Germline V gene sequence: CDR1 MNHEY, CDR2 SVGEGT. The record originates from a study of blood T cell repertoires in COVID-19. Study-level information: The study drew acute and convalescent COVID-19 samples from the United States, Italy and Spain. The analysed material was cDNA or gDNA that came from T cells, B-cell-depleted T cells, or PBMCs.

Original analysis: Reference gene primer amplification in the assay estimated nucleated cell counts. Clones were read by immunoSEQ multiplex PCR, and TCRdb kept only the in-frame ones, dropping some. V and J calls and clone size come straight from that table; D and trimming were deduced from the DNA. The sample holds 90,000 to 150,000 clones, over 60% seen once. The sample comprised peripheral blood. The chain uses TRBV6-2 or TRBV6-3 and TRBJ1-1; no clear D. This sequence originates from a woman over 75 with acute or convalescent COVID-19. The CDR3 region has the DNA TGTGCCAGCAGTTACTCGAGAGGGAGGACTGAAGCTTTCTTT. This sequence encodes CASSYSRGRTEAFF.